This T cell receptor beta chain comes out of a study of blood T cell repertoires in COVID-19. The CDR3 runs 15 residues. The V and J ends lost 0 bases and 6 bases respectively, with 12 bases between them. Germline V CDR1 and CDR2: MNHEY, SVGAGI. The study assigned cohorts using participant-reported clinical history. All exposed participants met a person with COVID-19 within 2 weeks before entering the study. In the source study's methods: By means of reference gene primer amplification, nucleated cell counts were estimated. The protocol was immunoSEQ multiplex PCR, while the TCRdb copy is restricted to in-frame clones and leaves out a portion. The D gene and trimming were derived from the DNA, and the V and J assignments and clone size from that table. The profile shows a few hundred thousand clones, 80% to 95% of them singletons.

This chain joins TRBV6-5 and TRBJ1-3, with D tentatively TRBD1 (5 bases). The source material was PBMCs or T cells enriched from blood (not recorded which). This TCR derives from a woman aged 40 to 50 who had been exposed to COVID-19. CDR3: CASSYSRGVKNTIYF. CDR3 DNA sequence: TGTGCCAGCAGTTACTCGCGGGGGGTAAAAAACACCATATATTTT.